A selection of T cell receptor beta chains follows, all from one sample in a study of shared clonotypes between healthy human individuals. Profiled with immunoSEQ multiplex PCR; TCRdb holds only in-frame clones, not every one. The data hold around 2.3 million clones, with around 95% observed a single time. Sequenced: naive CD4+ T cells sorted from blood. The receptors derive from a man in his late teens or twenties in good health. Each CDR3 is given with its conserved first and last residue. Each record gives: clone size, D gene, J gene, CDR3 length, V gene, CDR3 protein, CDR3 DNA. The D gene is left open where the match is weak. Not every row has a clone size; where given, it reads once, few, many or a size class.

clone_size: .; d_call: .; j_call: TRBJ2-3; cdr3_length: 12; v_call: TRBV5-6; cdr3_aa: CASSLGLDTQYF; cdr3_nt: TGTGCCAGCAGCTTGGGCTTAGATACGCAGTATTTT
clone_size: .; d_call: .; j_call: TRBJ2-3; cdr3_length: 16; v_call: TRBV10-3; cdr3_aa: CAISEAGSPTTDTQYF; cdr3_nt: TGTGCCATCAGTGAGGCAGGGTCCCCCACCACAGATACGCAGTATTTT
clone_size: .; d_call: TRBD1; j_call: TRBJ1-5; cdr3_length: 13; v_call: TRBV29-1; cdr3_aa: CSVKTGSNQPQHF; cdr3_nt: TGCAGCGTCAAGACAGGGAGCAATCAGCCCCAGCATTTT
clone_size: .; d_call: .; j_call: TRBJ2-5; cdr3_length: 15; v_call: TRBV9; cdr3_aa: CASSVGYQGPETQYF; cdr3_nt: TGTGCCAGCAGCGTCGGGTACCAGGGGCCCGAGACCCAGTACTTC
clone_size: .; d_call: TRBD1; j_call: TRBJ1-2; cdr3_length: 16; v_call: TRBV5-6; cdr3_aa: CASTGGTGDASYGYTF; cdr3_nt: TGTGCCAGCACCGGCGGGACAGGGGACGCTAGCTATGGCTACACCTTC
clone_size: .; d_call: .; j_call: TRBJ2-7; cdr3_length: 14; v_call: TRBV4-1; cdr3_aa: CASSQGEREYEQYF; cdr3_nt: TGCGCCAGCAGCCAAGGTGAACGGGAGTACGAGCAGTACTTC
clone_size: once; d_call: TRBD1; j_call: TRBJ1-4; cdr3_length: 15; v_call: TRBV19; cdr3_aa: CASSPRQGIDEKLFF; cdr3_nt: TGTGCCAGTAGTCCCCGACAGGGAATAGATGAAAAACTGTTTTTT
clone_size: .; d_call: .; j_call: TRBJ2-5; cdr3_length: 10; v_call: TRBV2; cdr3_aa: CASSLETQYF; cdr3_nt: TGTGCCAGCTCCCTGGAGACCCAGTACTTC
clone_size: .; d_call: TRBD1; j_call: TRBJ1-1; cdr3_length: 15; v_call: TRBV5-1; cdr3_aa: CASSLGDSANTEAFF; cdr3_nt: TGCGCCAGCAGCTTGGGGGACAGTGCTAACACTGAAGCTTTCTTT
clone_size: .; d_call: TRBD2; j_call: TRBJ2-7; cdr3_length: 16; v_call: TRBV4-3; cdr3_aa: CASSQAGGRGTYEQYF; cdr3_nt: TGCGCCAGCAGCCAAGCCGGCGGGAGGGGAACCTACGAGCAGTACTTC
clone_size: .; d_call: .; j_call: TRBJ2-7; cdr3_length: 14; v_call: TRBV4-3; cdr3_aa: CASSQEVTSYEQYF; cdr3_nt: TGCGCCAGCAGCCAAGAGGTGACTAGCTACGAGCAGTACTTC
clone_size: .; d_call: .; j_call: TRBJ2-5; cdr3_length: 13; v_call: TRBV11-2; cdr3_aa: CASGRRDQETQYF; cdr3_nt: TGTGCCAGCGGCAGACGGGACCAGGAGACCCAGTACTTC
clone_size: .; d_call: .; j_call: TRBJ1-3; cdr3_length: 15; v_call: TRBV7-9; cdr3_aa: CASSSEGISGNTIYF; cdr3_nt: TGTGCCAGCAGCTCAGAGGGAATCTCTGGAAACACCATATATTTT
clone_size: .; d_call: .; j_call: TRBJ2-7; cdr3_length: 14; v_call: TRBV5-1; cdr3_aa: CASSSGLSSYEQYF; cdr3_nt: TGCGCCAGCAGTTCGGGCCTGAGCTCCTACGAGCAGTACTTC
clone_size: once; d_call: .; j_call: TRBJ2-1; cdr3_length: 13; v_call: TRBV9; cdr3_aa: CASSVSAITEQFF; cdr3_nt: TGTGCCAGCAGCGTATCGGCAATCACTGAGCAGTTCTTC
clone_size: .; d_call: TRBD1; j_call: TRBJ2-7; cdr3_length: 14; v_call: TRBV5-6; cdr3_aa: CASSSWTGAYEQYF; cdr3_nt: TGTGCCAGCAGCTCCTGGACAGGGGCCTACGAGCAGTACTTC
clone_size: .; d_call: .; j_call: TRBJ2-3; cdr3_length: 14; v_call: TRBV5-4; cdr3_aa: CASSSVASTDTQYF; cdr3_nt: TGTGCCAGCAGCTCTGTGGCCAGCACAGATACGCAGTATTTT
clone_size: .; d_call: TRBD1; j_call: TRBJ2-3; cdr3_length: 16; v_call: TRBV5-1; cdr3_aa: CASSTGDREGTDTQYF; cdr3_nt: TGCGCCAGCAGCACGGGGGACAGGGAGGGCACAGATACGCAGTATTTT
clone_size: .; d_call: TRBD1; j_call: TRBJ1-1; cdr3_length: 16; v_call: TRBV28; cdr3_aa: CASSSGQGAGYTEAFF; cdr3_nt: TGTGCCAGCAGTTCGGGACAGGGGGCGGGTTACACTGAAGCTTTCTTT
clone_size: .; d_call: .; j_call: TRBJ2-1; cdr3_length: 15; v_call: TRBV7-9; cdr3_aa: CASSLAYGLGNEQFF; cdr3_nt: TGTGCCAGCAGCCTAGCATATGGGCTAGGCAATGAGCAGTTCTTC
clone_size: .; d_call: TRBD2; j_call: TRBJ2-1; cdr3_length: 19; v_call: TRBV7-2; cdr3_aa: CASSSSMGRSGSKNNEQFF; cdr3_nt: TGTGCCAGCAGCTCCTCGATGGGGAGAAGCGGGAGTAAAAACAATGAGCAGTTCTTC
clone_size: .; d_call: TRBD2; j_call: TRBJ2-1; cdr3_length: 15; v_call: TRBV18; cdr3_aa: CASSPGTSGGNEQFF; cdr3_nt: TGTGCCAGCTCACCTGGGACTAGCGGGGGGAATGAGCAGTTCTTC
clone_size: .; d_call: TRBD1; j_call: TRBJ2-7; cdr3_length: 16; v_call: TRBV6-5; cdr3_aa: CASSYMAAGGSYEQYF; cdr3_nt: TGTGCCAGCAGTTACATGGCGGCAGGGGGTAGCTACGAGCAGTACTTC
clone_size: .; d_call: TRBD1; j_call: TRBJ1-4; cdr3_length: 13; v_call: TRBV29-1; cdr3_aa: CSVTGGESEKLFF; cdr3_nt: TGCAGCGTGACAGGGGGCGAATCGGAAAAACTGTTTTTT
clone_size: .; d_call: .; j_call: TRBJ2-3; cdr3_length: 16; v_call: TRBV18; cdr3_aa: CASSPLRADGTDTQYF; cdr3_nt: TGTGCCAGCTCACCACTGAGGGCGGACGGCACAGATACGCAGTATTTT
clone_size: .; d_call: TRBD2; j_call: TRBJ2-3; cdr3_length: 14; v_call: TRBV6-5; cdr3_aa: CASSLGLAKDTQYF; cdr3_nt: TGTGCCAGCAGTCTCGGACTAGCGAAGGATACGCAGTATTTT
clone_size: .; d_call: TRBD2; j_call: TRBJ2-1; cdr3_length: 15; v_call: TRBV5-4; cdr3_aa: CASSSREFPYNEQFF; cdr3_nt: TGTGCCAGCAGCTCGCGGGAGTTTCCTTACAATGAGCAGTTCTTC
clone_size: .; d_call: TRBD1; j_call: TRBJ1-2; cdr3_length: 14; v_call: TRBV30; cdr3_aa: CAWRPGTGGYGYTF; cdr3_nt: TGTGCCTGGAGACCCGGGACAGGGGGCTACGGCTACACCTTC
clone_size: .; d_call: .; j_call: TRBJ1-4; cdr3_length: 13; v_call: TRBV10-2; cdr3_aa: CASSAGLNEKLFF; cdr3_nt: TGCGCCAGCAGTGCAGGGCTGAATGAAAAACTGTTTTTT
clone_size: .; d_call: .; j_call: TRBJ1-2; cdr3_length: 14; v_call: TRBV11-2; cdr3_aa: CASSLDLSGYGYTF; cdr3_nt: TGTGCCAGCAGCTTAGATCTAAGCGGATATGGCTACACCTTC
clone_size: .; d_call: TRBD2; j_call: TRBJ2-6; cdr3_length: 18; v_call: TRBV4-2; cdr3_aa: CASSRRTSGDSGANVLTF; cdr3_nt: TGTGCCAGCAGCCGCCGGACTAGCGGGGATTCTGGGGCCAACGTCCTGACTTTC
clone_size: once; d_call: .; j_call: TRBJ1-4; cdr3_length: 16; v_call: TRBV28; cdr3_aa: CASSLPSQPTNEKLFF; cdr3_nt: TGTGCCAGCAGTTTACCCAGCCAACCAACTAATGAAAAACTGTTTTTT
clone_size: once; d_call: .; j_call: TRBJ2-4; cdr3_length: 15; v_call: TRBV28; cdr3_aa: CASSLGGPVKNIQYF; cdr3_nt: TGTGCCAGCAGTTTAGGGGGACCGGTAAAAAACATTCAGTACTTC
clone_size: .; d_call: .; j_call: TRBJ2-7; cdr3_length: 15; v_call: TRBV6-1; cdr3_aa: CASSLGGTSSYEQYF; cdr3_nt: TGTGCCAGCAGTCTTGGCGGCACCAGCTCCTACGAGCAGTACTTC
clone_size: .; d_call: TRBD1; j_call: TRBJ2-7; cdr3_length: 14; v_call: TRBV15; cdr3_aa: CATSNPGQGYEQYF; cdr3_nt: TGTGCCACCAGCAACCCGGGACAGGGGTACGAGCAGTACTTC
clone_size: .; d_call: .; j_call: TRBJ1-5; cdr3_length: 16; v_call: TRBV19; cdr3_aa: CASTINSGTWPQPQHF; cdr3_nt: TGTGCCAGTACCATCAATTCCGGGACATGGCCCCAGCCCCAGCATTTT
clone_size: .; d_call: .; j_call: TRBJ1-2; cdr3_length: 12; v_call: TRBV5-4; cdr3_aa: CASSPGVYGYTF; cdr3_nt: TGTGCCAGCAGCCCCGGGGTCTATGGCTACACCTTC
clone_size: .; d_call: TRBD1; j_call: TRBJ2-7; cdr3_length: 15; v_call: TRBV6-5; cdr3_aa: CASRISPGQGNEQYF; cdr3_nt: TGTGCCAGCAGAATTTCTCCGGGACAGGGTAACGAGCAGTACTTC
clone_size: .; d_call: .; j_call: TRBJ2-1; cdr3_length: 13; v_call: TRBV28; cdr3_aa: CASYARNFDEQFF; cdr3_nt: TGTGCCAGCTATGCAAGGAATTTTGATGAGCAGTTCTTC
clone_size: .; d_call: .; j_call: TRBJ2-7; cdr3_length: 14; v_call: TRBV5-1; cdr3_aa: CASSHTGMGNEQYF; cdr3_nt: TGCGCCAGCAGCCATACCGGGATGGGAAACGAGCAGTACTTC
clone_size: .; d_call: .; j_call: TRBJ1-1; cdr3_length: 16; v_call: TRBV9; cdr3_aa: CASSARGSTMNTEAFF; cdr3_nt: TGTGCCAGCAGCGCTAGAGGCAGCACCATGAACACTGAAGCTTTCTTT
clone_size: .; d_call: .; j_call: TRBJ2-5; cdr3_length: 15; v_call: TRBV6-5; cdr3_aa: CASSYTQDQGETQYF; cdr3_nt: TGTGCCAGCAGTTACACCCAGGACCAGGGGGAGACCCAGTACTTC
clone_size: once; d_call: .; j_call: TRBJ2-7; cdr3_length: 12; v_call: TRBV11-2; cdr3_aa: CASSPGWGGKYF; cdr3_nt: TGTGCCAGCAGCCCGGGTTGGGGGGGCAAATACTTC
clone_size: .; d_call: TRBD2; j_call: TRBJ2-1; cdr3_length: 16; v_call: TRBV6-4; cdr3_aa: CASSAQAGALRNEQFF; cdr3_nt: TGTGCCAGCAGTGCCCAAGCGGGAGCCCTCCGTAATGAGCAGTTCTTC
clone_size: .; d_call: TRBD1; j_call: TRBJ1-6; cdr3_length: 15; v_call: TRBV5-4; cdr3_aa: CASSYGGTVNSPLHF; cdr3_nt: TGTGCCAGCAGCTACGGCGGGACAGTTAATTCACCCCTCCACTTT
clone_size: .; d_call: .; j_call: TRBJ2-3; cdr3_length: 14; v_call: TRBV7-2; cdr3_aa: CASSLKWSTDTQYF; cdr3_nt: TGTGCCAGCAGCTTGAAGTGGAGCACAGATACGCAGTATTTT
clone_size: .; d_call: .; j_call: TRBJ1-6; cdr3_length: 12; v_call: TRBV30; cdr3_aa: CAGRSYNSPLHF; cdr3_nt: TGTGCCGGAAGATCCTATAATTCACCCCTCCACTTT
clone_size: .; d_call: .; j_call: TRBJ2-7; cdr3_length: 12; v_call: TRBV6-5; cdr3_aa: CATTTGPYEQYF; cdr3_nt: TGTGCCACGACCACCGGACCATACGAGCAGTACTTC
clone_size: .; d_call: .; j_call: TRBJ1-1; cdr3_length: 16; v_call: TRBV5-4; cdr3_aa: CASSLALGHSNTEAFF; cdr3_nt: TGTGCCAGCAGCTTGGCCCTCGGACACTCGAACACTGAAGCTTTCTTT
clone_size: .; d_call: TRBD1; j_call: TRBJ1-1; cdr3_length: 14; v_call: TRBV6-6; cdr3_aa: CASSYGTGGTEAFF; cdr3_nt: TGTGCCAGCAGTTACGGGACAGGGGGCACTGAAGCTTTCTTT
clone_size: .; d_call: TRBD2; j_call: TRBJ2-2; cdr3_length: 16; v_call: TRBV7-3; cdr3_aa: CASSFGTSGGSGELFF; cdr3_nt: TGTGCCAGCAGCTTCGGGACTAGCGGGGGCTCCGGGGAGCTGTTTTTT
clone_size: .; d_call: TRBD2; j_call: TRBJ2-1; cdr3_length: 16; v_call: TRBV9; cdr3_aa: CASSGRTSGPYNEQFF; cdr3_nt: TGTGCCAGCAGCGGCCGGACTAGCGGGCCCTACAATGAGCAGTTCTTC
clone_size: once; d_call: .; j_call: TRBJ2-7; cdr3_length: 12; v_call: TRBV11-2; cdr3_aa: CASRQGKDEQYF; cdr3_nt: TGTGCCAGCAGGCAAGGGAAGGACGAGCAGTACTTC
clone_size: .; d_call: .; j_call: TRBJ1-1; cdr3_length: 13; v_call: TRBV5-4; cdr3_aa: CASSLGGNTEAFF; cdr3_nt: TGTGCCAGCAGCTTGGGGGGAAACACTGAAGCTTTCTTT
clone_size: .; d_call: .; j_call: TRBJ1-6; cdr3_length: 15; v_call: TRBV7-3; cdr3_aa: CASSLSGGIGSPLHF; cdr3_nt: TGTGCCAGCAGCTTAAGTGGGGGGATAGGGTCACCCCTCCACTTT